This TCR beta chain is from a study of T cell changes during pregnancy in multiple sclerosis (dated by TCRdb to about 2019). Notes on the research overall: Changes in the T cell repertoire over the course of pregnancy were examined in this study in women with multiple sclerosis.

Library preparation employed the immunoSEQ multiplex PCR assay. TCRdb stores this immuneACCESS table with in-frame sequences only. Part of the clones is absent; in the studies checked, under half of the shortfall reflects unresolved V genes, and no reason is known for the rest. This sample is represented by about 73,000 clones; under 90% of them were singletons. The ten largest clones represent more than 8% of the sample. As encoded in the germline V gene, CDR1 is SGHTA while CDR2 is FQGNSA. Germline trimming amounts to 5 bases on V and 5 bases on J, with 16 as the count of junction bases outside the gene matches. The CDR3 runs 17 residues from the cysteine to the phenylalanine. The kept DNA is CDR3 alone, 51 bases in frame from the first base. As concerns this clone: Its antigen specificity is not known. No quality values exist for individual bases; no much larger clone is one base distant.

This sample comprised peripheral blood, obtained after pregnancy. The receptor was derived from a female donor in good health, enrolled as a control in a pregnancy study. The rearranged chain carries TRBV7-2 and TRBJ2-5; the central 8 bases match TRBD2. The DNA is TGTGCCAGCAGCCGAATAGCGGGACAACTAAGGGCGGAGACCCAGTACTTC. The encoded protein is CASSRIAGQLRAETQYF. Where the CDR3 stops, the reference TRBV7-2 and TRBJ2-5 genes take over; the full variable domain is GAGVSQSPSNKVTEKGKDVELRCDPISGHTALYWYRQSLGQGLEFLIYFQGNSAPDKSGLPSDRFSAERTGGSVSTLTIQRTQQEDSAVYLCASSRIAGQLRAETQYFGPGTRLLVL.